The clone carrying this T cell receptor (beta chain) was seen a handful of times. Its antigen is unknown. The data originate from a study of T cells in Graves' hyperthyroidism and ophthalmopathy. For the study at large: Specimen type is peripheral blood, collected at initial diagnosis prior to any treatment. General observations from the study: Most clonotypes that expanded in the thyroid above 0.001 also showed up in blood.

Amplified TCR beta CDR3 regions came from RNA transcripts. The HTBI primer set drove a first-round RT-PCR of the TCR CDR3. TCRdb re-analysed the multiplex PCR reads in MiXCR, keeping a single row per CDR3 protein. The repertoire holds about 480,000 distinct CDR3 sequences, less than 25% seen once, with about 11% in the top ten. Patients with uncontrolled infections, other autoimmune diseases, pregnancy or lactation were excluded. The diagnoses drew upon clinical symptoms, serum thyroxine and TRAb, thyroid ultrasound and orbital computed tomography. This CDR3 is 15 amino acids long. V was pared by 8 bases and J by 0 bases, with 16 bases between. Germline-derived CDR1 and CDR2 are MDHEN and SYDVKM.

The chain combines TRBV28 with TRBJ2-5, with D perhaps TRBD2 (5 bases). The receptor comes from a woman in her 30s with Graves' ophthalmopathy. The material sequenced was blood. CDR3: CASCSPRGHQETQYF. CDR3 sequence (DNA): TGTGCCAGCTGTTCCCCACGGGGTCACCAAGAGACCCAGTACTTC.